The 3 T cell receptor beta chains reported below all come from one sample, sequenced in a study of T-cell reconstitution after alpha-beta-depleted transplantation in children. Preparation of the TCRbeta library was carried out with unique molecular identifiers. TCRdb reprocessed the PCR reads via MiXCR and lists one record per CDR3 protein. The sample has hundreds of thousands of distinct CDR3 sequences, about 9.5% seen once. This specimen was PBMCs, taken before TCRalphabeta/CD19-depleted stem cell transplant. The source of these receptors is a boy in the first two years of life with acute myeloid leukemia, due to receive a stem cell transplant.

In this sample, this clonotype turned up many times. This chain links TRBV5-1 with TRBJ1-6; 10 bases map to TRBD1. After removal of 2 bases from V and 7 bases from J, the junction contained 3 bases not matched to a gene. This CDR3 is built from 15 residues. Germline CDR1 reads SGHRS; CDR2 reads YFSETQ. Written as DNA, the CDR3 is TGCGCCAGCAGCTTCGGGACAGGGGACAATTCACCCCTCCACTTT. This gives the protein CASSFGTGDNSPLHF.

The V call is TRBV18, the J call TRBJ1-3; the D gene is possibly TRBD1 (5 bases). V was shortened by 3 bases and J by 0 bases, with 12 bases between the two germline ends. CDR1 and CDR2 from the germline V gene are KGHSH and LQKENI. This CDR3 has 16 amino acids. The CDR3 region is CASSPRGLLSGNTIYF. CDR3 coding DNA: TGTGCCAGCTCACCGAGGGGACTCCTCTCTGGAAACACCATATATTTT.

This clonotype was observed a handful of times. The chain uses TRBV7-3 and TRBJ2-3; D might be TRBD1 (5 bases). The CDR3 is 16 amino acids. V shed 1 base and J shed 2 bases, with 13 bases lying between them. The germline CDR1 and CDR2 sequences are SGHTA and FQGTGA. CDR3 nucleotides: TGTGCCAGCAGCTTAAGCTACTCAGGGTTCACAGATACGCAGTATTTT. Translating it yields CASSLSYSGFTDTQYF.